This T cell receptor (beta chain) was documented in a study of OX40 agonist ivuxolimab in advanced cancers. At the level of the study: People in dose escalation had one of these cancers: hepatocellular carcinoma, melanoma, renal cell or head and neck cancer. Two cutaneous melanoma patients and one hepatocellular carcinoma patient, three in all, had partial responses. Study findings and constraints: On average, CD8+ T cells had more expanded clones than CD4+. It was not determined which antigens were specifically recognized by the peripheral T cells that had undergone clonal expansion.

Germline CDR1 SGHDN, CDR2 FVKESK. The V segment lost 3 bases and the J segment 0 bases; nucleotides outside the gene matches: 3. The CDR3 runs 15 residues. This clone appeared a single time. Its antigen is still unknown. Sequenced by immunoSEQ multiplex PCR; TCRdb stores in-frame clones only, minus some. This sample has roughly 26,000 clones; more than 70% occur once, and the top ten carry about 22%. This receptor was taken from an adult with an advanced solid tumor such as melanoma, head and neck, liver or kidney cancer. The rearrangement joins TRBV14 to TRBJ2-3; 7 nucleotides agree with TRBD1. This material consisted of CD4+ or CD8+ T cells sorted from blood, taken in a trial of the OX40 agonist ivuxolimab. CDR3: CASSHGQVSTDTQYF. The CDR3, as DNA: TGTGCCAGCAGCCACGGACAGGTTAGCACAGATACGCAGTATTTT.